These 31 T cell receptor beta chains were sequenced from one sample in a study of cytomegalovirus exposure and HLA in healthy donors. The study ran its PCR with 60 Vbeta and 13 Jbeta primers. Sequencing was performed with immunoSEQ multiplex PCR; in TCRdb, only in-frame clones are kept and a portion is missing. The sample lists 100,000 or so clones, roughly 79% occurring once. Sequencing was done on a sample of PBMCs. All receptors derive from a man aged 35 to 55 in good health and CMV-seronegative.

This clone was detected once. The chain employs TRBV30 and TRBJ1-4; 10 nucleotides agree with TRBD1. The CDR3 runs 17 residues. The germline V gene encodes CDR1 GTSNPN and CDR2 SVGIG (reference sequence). J gave up 3 bases and V 2 bases, and 9 bases lay outside the gene matches. In DNA, the CDR3 is TGTGCCTGGAGTAGACTGACAGGGGGCATGGCTAATGAAAAACTGTTTTTT. Protein: CAWSRLTGGMANEKLFF.

On this clone itself: Its ends do not fully match the called genes, so a read error is possible. J is TRBJ1-5 and V is TRBV19; 8 positions agree with TRBD1. The CDR3 is 15 amino acids. Germline values: CDR1 LNHDA, CDR2 SQIVND (reference sequence). CDR3 nucleotide sequence: TGTGCCAGTAGTTTAGACAGGGGTTCCCATCAGCCCCAGCATTTT. Translating it yields CASSLDRGSHQPQHF. The variable domain in full, completed from reference TRBV19 and TRBJ1-5, reads DGGITQSPKYLFRKEGQNVTLSCEQNLNHDAMYWYRQDPGQGLRLIYYSQIVNDFQKGDIAEGYSVSREKKESFPLTVTSAQKNPTAFYLCASSLDRGSHQPQHFGDGTRLSIL.

In its sample, this clone was seen once. V gene TRBV30 combines with J gene TRBJ2-1; TRBD1 is a possible D gene (5 bases). The CDR3 spans 14 residues. CDR1 and CDR2 (germline): GTSNPN, SVGIG (reference sequence). With 5 bases removed from V and 7 bases from J, the gap between germline ends came to 18 bases. CDR3 in amino acids: CAWGRFPRENEQFF. Written as DNA, the CDR3 is TGTGCCTGGGGACGGTTTCCCAGGGAAAATGAGCAGTTCTTC.

This clone was seen only a few times. This sequence joins TRBV6-5 and TRBJ2-3, with 9 bases identical to TRBD2. The germline V gene has CDR1 MNHEY and CDR2 SVGAGI. The V segment lost 6 bases and the J segment 3 bases; nucleotides outside the gene matches: 7. This CDR3 contains 15 residues. CDR3 protein: CASRTKRGVTDTQYF. The CDR3 DNA is TGTGCCAGCAGGACAAAGCGGGGGGTGACAGATACGCAGTATTTT.

The rearrangement uses TRBV15 and TRBJ1-1, with D uncertain. V gave up 5 bases and J gave up 1 base, with 8 bases separating them. The CDR3 is 13 residues long. Germline CDR1 is LNHNV and CDR2 is YYDKDF (reference sequence). The CDR3 sequence is CATSGRSNTEAFF. For the CDR3, the DNA is TGTGCCACCAGCGGCAGGTCGAACACTGAAGCTTTCTTT. The whole variable domain, remainder taken from reference TRBV15 and TRBJ1-1, is DAMVIQNPRYQVTQFGKPVTLSCSQTLNHNVMYWYQQKSSQAPKLLFHYYDKDFNNEADTPDNFQSRRPNTSFCFLDIRSPGLGDTAMYLCATSGRSNTEAFFGQGTRLTVV.

The chain joins TRBV6-5 to TRBJ1-2, with D tentatively TRBD1 (6 bases). V was shortened by 5 bases and J by 2 bases, with 12 bases between the two germline ends. CDR1 is MNHEY and CDR2 is SVGAGI in the germline V gene. This CDR3 is 14 amino acids long. The CDR3: CASSTTGANYGYTF. CDR3 coding DNA: TGTGCCAGCAGTACGACAGGCGCGAACTATGGCTACACCTTC.

This rearrangement joins TRBV5-1 to TRBJ2-3, with 8 bases matching TRBD2. Germline trimming cut 4 bases from V and 5 bases from J; bases unmatched to any gene: 15. There are 17 residues in the CDR3. Germline V gene sequence: CDR1 SGHRS, CDR2 YFSETQ. The CDR3 loop is CASSRGASGGPKDTQYF. The DNA for the CDR3 is TGCGCCAGCAGCCGGGGGGCGTCGGGGGGGCCAAAAGATACGCAGTATTTT.

The chain recombines TRBV5-1 with TRBJ2-1; 15 bases line up with TRBD2. The J segment lost 0 bases and the V segment lost 2 bases, leaving 6 bases of the junction unmatched. The CDR3 covers 19 residues. Germline assignment: CDR1 SGHRS and CDR2 YFSETQ. CDR3: CASSFGTSGGLSSYNEQFF. CDR3 nucleotides: TGCGCCAGCAGCTTTGGGACTAGCGGGGGGCTGAGCTCCTACAATGAGCAGTTCTTC.

V gene TRBV10-3 combines with J gene TRBJ1-3, with D perhaps TRBD1 (5 bases). Germline V gives CDR1 ENHRY, CDR2 SYGVKD. Trimming stripped 0 bases from V and 0 bases from J, with 9 bases between. The CDR3 contains 16 residues. The CDR3, as DNA: TGTGCCATCAGTGAGTCGGGAACAGGCTCTGGAAACACCATATATTTT. It encodes CAISESGTGSGNTIYF.

The chain uses TRBV5-6 and TRBJ2-1, with D perhaps matching TRBD2 (6 bases). Trimming left V 5 bases short and J 3 bases short, with 12 bases between. The CDR3 sequence is 14 residues long. Germline CDR1 and CDR2: SGHDT and YYEEEE. CDR3 DNA sequence: TGTGCCAGCAGGATGGGACTCGTCTACAATGAGCAGTTCTTC. As protein: CASRMGLVYNEQFF.

This chain links TRBV6-5 with TRBJ1-2; no firm D call. Germline V gene lookup returns CDR1 MNHEY and CDR2 SVGAGI. Trimming removed 5 bases at V and 5 bases at J, with 12 bases between. This CDR3 is 13 amino acids long. CDR3: CASSQTRTYGYTF. CDR3 DNA: TGTGCCAGCAGTCAGACACGTACTTATGGCTACACCTTC.

The table lists this clone with a count of one. The genes are TRBV19 and TRBJ1-2, with 7 bases identical to TRBD1. After removal of 7 bases from V and 8 bases from J, the junction contained 7 bases not matched to a gene. Germline V gene lookup returns CDR1 LNHDA and CDR2 SQIVND (reference sequence). This CDR3 has 12 amino acids. CDR3: CASTSTGRGYTF. For the CDR3, the DNA is TGTGCCAGTACCTCGACAGGGCGGGGCTACACCTTC.

The chain joins TRBV6-1 to TRBJ2-5, with a possible D match to TRBD2 (5 bases). In germline, CDR1 is MNHNS, CDR2 SASEGT. Trimming cost V 8 bases and J 4 bases, with 11 bases left between them. The CDR3 consists of 12 residues. CDR3 region: CASPRGGETQYF. In nucleotides, the CDR3 is TGTGCCAGCCCCCGGGGTGGAGAGACCCAGTACTTC.

This clone was counted once. The rearrangement joins TRBV5-6 to TRBJ1-4, with 8 positions matching TRBD1. The CDR3 contains 14 residues. Germline V CDR1 and CDR2: SGHDT, YYEEEE. With V trimmed by 0 bases and J by 6 bases, 1 base remained unmatched. CDR3 DNA: TGTGCCAGCAGCTTGGCAGGGGGCGATGAAAAACTGTTTTTT. Amino acid sequence: CASSLAGGDEKLFF.

This clone was found once. V gene TRBV6-5 combines with J gene TRBJ1-4, with 9 bases aligning to TRBD1. Germline lookup yields CDR1 MNHEY and CDR2 SVGAGI. The ends lost 7 bases at V and 7 bases at J; junction bases unmatched: 4. The length of the CDR3 is 13 residues. The CDR3 loop reads CASTTGGSEKLFF. CDR3 nucleotides: TGTGCCAGCACCACAGGGGGCAGTGAAAAACTGTTTTTT.

The chain uses TRBV19 and TRBJ1-6; D gene unclear. The V end lost 4 bases, the J end lost 5 bases, and 9 bases lay between the germline ends. CDR3 size: 14 residues. From germline, CDR1 is LNHDA and CDR2 SQIVND (reference sequence). The CDR3 loop reads CASSRPTDNSPLHF. As DNA, the CDR3 is TGTGCCAGTAGTAGACCGACTGATAATTCACCCCTCCACTTT.

The chain employs TRBV20-1 and TRBJ2-7; D is undetermined. V was cut by 3 bases and J by 3 bases, with 6 bases left in between. Germline lookup yields CDR1 DFQATT and CDR2 SNEGSKA (reference sequence). This CDR3 is 11 amino acids long. CDR3 sequence: CSARGVYEQYV. CDR3 sequence (DNA): TGCAGTGCTAGGGGCGTCTACGAGCAGTACGTC.

V and J are TRBV19 and TRBJ1-2, with 12 nucleotides matching TRBD1. This CDR3 spans 16 amino acids. CDR1 and CDR2 (germline): LNHDA, SQIVND (reference sequence). Trimming removed 5 bases from V and 7 bases from J; junction bases left unmatched: 11. The CDR3 DNA reads as TGTGCCAGTAGTCTCCAGGGACAGGGGGCACTTTCTGGCTACACCTTC. Translation: CASSLQGQGALSGYTF. The whole variable domain, remainder taken from reference TRBV19 and TRBJ1-2, is DGGITQSPKYLFRKEGQNVTLSCEQNLNHDAMYWYRQDPGQGLRLIYYSQIVNDFQKGDIAEGYSVSREKKESFPLTVTSAQKNPTAFYLCASSLQGQGALSGYTFGSGTRLTVV.

The V call is TRBV30, the J call TRBJ1-2; no definite D call. Trimming cost V 5 bases and J 3 bases, with 13 bases left between them. Per the germline V gene, CDR1 is GTSNPN and CDR2 is SVGIG (reference sequence). The CDR3 loop spans 13 amino acids. CDR3 in amino acids: CAWQIGIHYGYTF. The CDR3 nucleotides are TGTGCCTGGCAAATCGGGATCCACTATGGCTACACCTTC.

The chain is built from TRBV2 and TRBJ2-1, with a possible D match to TRBD1 (7 bases). With 0 bases removed from V and 5 bases from J, the gap between germline ends came to 11 bases. Germline CDR1 reads SNHLY; CDR2 reads FYNNEI. The CDR3 is 15 amino acids. CDR3 nucleotides: TGTGCCAGCAGTGAAGCGTCAGGGGGGAACAATGAGCAGTTCTTC. It yields the protein CASSEASGGNNEQFF.

This chain joins TRBV11-2 and TRBJ2-3; possibly TRBD2 for D (6 bases). The CDR3 is 15 amino acids. Germline V CDR1 and CDR2: SGHAT, FQNNGV. Trimming took 2 bases from V and 4 from J, leaving 13 bases between them. CDR3 residues: CASSLTRGGADTQYF. DNA for the CDR3: TGTGCCAGCAGCTTAACGCGGGGCGGGGCAGATACGCAGTATTTT.

The CDR3 here is CASSLGATSYEQYF. DNA for the CDR3: TGTGCCAGCAGCTTGGGAGCCACGTCCTACGAGCAGTACTTC. This rearrangement joins TRBV5-4 to TRBJ2-7, with D uncertain. CDR1 is SGHNT and CDR2 is YYREEE in the germline V gene (reference sequence). The CDR3 covers 14 residues. Between the trimmed V and J ends, which lost 0 bases and 1 base, there was a span of 8 bases.

The chain joins TRBV28 to TRBJ1-5; TRBD1 agrees at 9 bases. Trimming took 3 bases from V and 5 from J; bases not matched to a gene: 5. CDR3 length equals 15 residues. CDR1 is MDHEN, CDR2 SYDVKM, per germline. The CDR3 nucleotides are TGTGCCAGCAGTTTGTCCGGGACAGGGCATCAGCCCCAGCATTTT. Translating gives CASSLSGTGHQPQHF.

The chain couples TRBV18 to TRBJ1-1; no clear D gene. Germline V gene data show CDR1 as KGHSH and CDR2 as LQKENI. Trimming cost V 2 bases and J 0 bases, with 10 bases left between them. The CDR3 sequence is 15 residues long. Written as DNA, the CDR3 is TGTGCCAGCTCACCAAAAAATACGGTGAACACTGAAGCTTTCTTT. Protein product: CASSPKNTVNTEAFF.

J is TRBJ1-4 and V is TRBV13; a weak D match, TRBD1 (5 bases). Germline values: CDR1 PRHDT, CDR2 FYEKMQ (reference sequence). V lost 5 bases, J lost 8 bases, and 21 bases lay in between. The CDR3 is 16 residues long. CDR3 bases: TGTGCCAGCAGCCCTCGGGGGGGGAAATGGGGAGAAAAACTGTTTTTT. Protein: CASSPRGGKWGEKLFF.

The gene calls are TRBV18 and TRBJ1-2; D is ambiguous. This CDR3 comprises 15 residues. The V end lost 1 base, the J end lost 0 bases, and 9 bases lay between the germline ends. Germline CDR1 is KGHSH and CDR2 is LQKENI. CDR3 DNA: TGTGCCAGCTCACCACTCCAGGCGACTAACTATGGCTACACCTTC. Translated: CASSPLQATNYGYTF. The variable domain in full, completed from reference TRBV18 and TRBJ1-2, reads NAGVMQNPRHLVRRRGQEARLRCSPMKGHSHVYWYRQLPEEGLKFMVYLQKENIIDESGMPKERFSAEFPKEGPSILRIQQVVRGDSAAYFCASSPLQATNYGYTFGSGTRLTVV.

The CDR3 coding sequence is TGCGCCAGCAGCCAAGAACTGAGCTACTATGGCTACACCTTC. Amino acids: CASSQELSYYGYTF. The chain combines TRBV4-3 with TRBJ1-2; no definite D call. Trimming stripped 0 bases from V and 3 bases from J, with 8 bases between. Germline V gene lookup returns CDR1 LGHNA and CDR2 YSLEER. CDR3 length: 14 residues.

The rearrangement joins TRBV11-3 to TRBJ2-3; 14 nucleotides agree with TRBD2. CDR1 is SGHNT, CDR2 YENEEA, per germline. The J segment lost 4 bases and the V segment lost 5 bases, leaving 5 bases of the junction unmatched. This CDR3 has 16 residues. The CDR3 loop reads CASSPGLAGGADTQYF. The CDR3, as DNA: TGTGCCAGCAGCCCCGGACTAGCGGGGGGTGCAGATACGCAGTATTTT.

This rearrangement joins TRBV28 to TRBJ2-2, with D possibly being TRBD1 (5 bases). Trimming removed 8 bases at V and 7 bases at J, with 14 bases between. The CDR3 runs 13 residues. Germline-derived CDR1 and CDR2 are MDHEN and SYDVKM. The CDR3, as DNA: TGTGCCAGCGAAAGGGGATTGGGCGGGGAGCTGTTTTTT. Translated: CASERGLGGELFF.

The rearrangement links TRBV7-2 to TRBJ2-7; the match to TRBD1 covers 9 bases. V trimming: 4 bases; J trimming: 1 base; junction bases outside the gene matches: 5. From germline, CDR1 is SGHTA and CDR2 FQGNSA. The CDR3 is 15 amino acids. In DNA form, the CDR3 reads TGTGCCAGCAGCTCCGCCGGGACAGGGTCCTACGAGCAGTACTTC. Translating gives CASSSAGTGSYEQYF.

Remarks on this clone: The junction and the germline gene differ at one end; a read error may be behind it. V and J are TRBV7-9 and TRBJ1-6; D remains ambiguous. The germline CDR1 and CDR2 sequences are SEHNR and FQNEAQ (reference sequence). This CDR3 is 19 amino acids long. The CDR3 region has the DNA TGTTCCAGCAGTTTATTATCCCCCCCGCGCCTTGCCATCGAGGCACCCCTCCACTTT. Its protein product is CSSSLLSPPRLAIEAPLHF.